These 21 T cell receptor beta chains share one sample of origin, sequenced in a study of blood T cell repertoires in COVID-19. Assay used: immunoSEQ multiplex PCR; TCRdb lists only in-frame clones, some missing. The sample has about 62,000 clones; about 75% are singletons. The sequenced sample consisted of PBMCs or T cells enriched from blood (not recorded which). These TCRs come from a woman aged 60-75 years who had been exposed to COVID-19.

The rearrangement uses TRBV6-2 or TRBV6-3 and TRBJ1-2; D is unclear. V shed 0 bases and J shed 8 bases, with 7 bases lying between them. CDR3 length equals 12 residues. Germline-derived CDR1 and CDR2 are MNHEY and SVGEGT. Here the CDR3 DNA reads TGTGCCAGCAGTTACTCGAACTTCGGCTACACCTTC. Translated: CASSYSNFGYTF.

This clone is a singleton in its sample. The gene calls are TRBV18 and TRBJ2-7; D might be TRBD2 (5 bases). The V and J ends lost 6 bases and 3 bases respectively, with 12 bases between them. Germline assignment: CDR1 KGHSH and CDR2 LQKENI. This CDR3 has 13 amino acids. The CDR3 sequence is CASSRTGSYEQYF. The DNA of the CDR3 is TGTGCCAGCTCGCGGACGGGGAGCTACGAGCAGTACTTC.

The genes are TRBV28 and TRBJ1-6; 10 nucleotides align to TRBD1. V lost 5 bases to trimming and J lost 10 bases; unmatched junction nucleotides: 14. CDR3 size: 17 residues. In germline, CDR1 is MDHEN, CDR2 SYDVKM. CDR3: CASSTFRDRGLGSPLHF. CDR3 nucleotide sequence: TGTGCCAGCAGTACCTTCCGGGACAGGGGATTAGGGTCACCCCTCCACTTT.

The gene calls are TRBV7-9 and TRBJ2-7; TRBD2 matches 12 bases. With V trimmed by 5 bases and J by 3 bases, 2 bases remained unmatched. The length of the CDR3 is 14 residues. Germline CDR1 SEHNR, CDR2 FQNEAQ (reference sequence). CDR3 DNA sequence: TGTGCCAGCAGCGAGGGACTAGCGGGCTACGAGCAGTACTTC. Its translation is CASSEGLAGYEQYF.

CDR3 bases: TGCGCCAGCATGGAAAGGACAGGGCTCAATGAGCAGTTCTTC. Amino acid sequence: CASMERTGLNEQFF. The V gene is TRBV5-1, the J gene TRBJ2-1, with 8 positions matching TRBD1. This CDR3 has 14 residues. Looked up from germline, CDR1 is SGHRS and CDR2 is YFSETQ. With 6 bases clipped from V and 6 bases from J, the junction kept 8 bases outside the gene matches.

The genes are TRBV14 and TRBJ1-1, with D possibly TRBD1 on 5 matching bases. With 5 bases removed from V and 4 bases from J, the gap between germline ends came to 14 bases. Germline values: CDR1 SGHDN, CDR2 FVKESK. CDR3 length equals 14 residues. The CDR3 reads CASSSLSGGTEAFF. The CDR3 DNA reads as TGTGCCAGCAGCTCCTTAAGCGGGGGCACTGAAGCTTTCTTT.

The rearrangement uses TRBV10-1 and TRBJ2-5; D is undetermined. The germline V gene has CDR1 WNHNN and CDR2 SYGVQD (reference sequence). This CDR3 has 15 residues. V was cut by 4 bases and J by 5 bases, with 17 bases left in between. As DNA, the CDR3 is TGCGCCAGCAGTGTTGACTCCAACCGGCGGGAGACCCAGTACTTC. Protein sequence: CASSVDSNRRETQYF.

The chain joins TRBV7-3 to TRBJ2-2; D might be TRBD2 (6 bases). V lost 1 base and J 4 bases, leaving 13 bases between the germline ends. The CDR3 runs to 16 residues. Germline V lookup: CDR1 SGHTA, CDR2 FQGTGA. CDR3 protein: CASSLSIRGSTGELFF. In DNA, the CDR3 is TGTGCCAGCAGCTTAAGTATCCGGGGGTCCACCGGGGAGCTGTTTTTT.

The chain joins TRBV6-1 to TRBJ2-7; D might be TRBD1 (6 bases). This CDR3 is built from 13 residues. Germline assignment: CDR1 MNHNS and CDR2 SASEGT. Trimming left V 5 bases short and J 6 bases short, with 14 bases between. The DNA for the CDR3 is TGTGCCAGCAGTTATCAGGGGTCGGGCGAGCAGTACTTC. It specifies CASSYQGSGEQYF.

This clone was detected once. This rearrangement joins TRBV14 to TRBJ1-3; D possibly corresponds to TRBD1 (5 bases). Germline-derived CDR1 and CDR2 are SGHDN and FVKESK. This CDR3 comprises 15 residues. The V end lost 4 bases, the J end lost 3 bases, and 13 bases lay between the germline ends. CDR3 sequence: CASSLSRAVGNTIYF. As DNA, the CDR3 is TGTGCCAGCAGCCTCAGCAGGGCTGTTGGAAACACCATATATTTT.

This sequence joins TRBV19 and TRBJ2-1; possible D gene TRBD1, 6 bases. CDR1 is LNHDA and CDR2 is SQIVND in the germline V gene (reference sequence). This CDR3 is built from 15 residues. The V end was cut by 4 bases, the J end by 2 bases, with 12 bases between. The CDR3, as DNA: TGTGCCAGTAGTAGGGCTGGACAGCCCTACAATGAGCAGTTCTTC. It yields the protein CASSRAGQPYNEQFF.

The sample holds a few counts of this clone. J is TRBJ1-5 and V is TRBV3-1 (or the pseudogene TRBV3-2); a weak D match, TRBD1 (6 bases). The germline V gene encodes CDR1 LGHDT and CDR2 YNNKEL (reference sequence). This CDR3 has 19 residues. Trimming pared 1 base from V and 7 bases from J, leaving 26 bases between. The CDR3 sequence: CASSQANRDDMRAKQPQHF. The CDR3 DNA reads TGTGCCAGCAGCCAAGCAAACAGGGATGATATGAGGGCAAAACAGCCCCAGCATTTT.

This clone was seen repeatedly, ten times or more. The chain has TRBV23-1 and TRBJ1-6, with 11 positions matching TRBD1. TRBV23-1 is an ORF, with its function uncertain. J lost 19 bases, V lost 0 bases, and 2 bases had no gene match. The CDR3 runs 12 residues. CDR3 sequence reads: CASSQSGDRGHF. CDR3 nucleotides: TGCGCCAGCAGTCAATCTGGGGACAGGGGGCACTTT.

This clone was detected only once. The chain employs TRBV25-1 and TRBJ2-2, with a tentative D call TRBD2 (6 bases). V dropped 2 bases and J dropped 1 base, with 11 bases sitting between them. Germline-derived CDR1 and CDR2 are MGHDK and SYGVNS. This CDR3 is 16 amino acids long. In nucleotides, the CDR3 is TGTGCCAGCAGTGAAATAGCCGGGGGGAACACCGGGGAGCTGTTTTTT. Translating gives CASSEIAGGNTGELFF.

Written as DNA, the CDR3 is TGTGCCAGCAAAATTCCAACGCAGGGCGCGGAGGCTTTCTTT. It yields the protein CASKIPTQGAEAFF. The gene calls are TRBV28 and TRBJ1-1; a possible D gene is TRBD1 (5 bases). V shed 7 bases and J shed 11 bases, with 23 bases lying between them. Germline CDR1 MDHEN, CDR2 SYDVKM. This CDR3 region has 14 residues.

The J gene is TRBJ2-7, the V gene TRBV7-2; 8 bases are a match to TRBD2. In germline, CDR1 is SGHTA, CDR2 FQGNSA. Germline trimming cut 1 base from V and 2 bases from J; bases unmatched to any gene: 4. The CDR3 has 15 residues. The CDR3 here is CASSLEVGGAYEQYF. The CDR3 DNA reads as TGTGCCAGCAGCTTAGAGGTCGGGGGGGCCTACGAGCAGTACTTC.

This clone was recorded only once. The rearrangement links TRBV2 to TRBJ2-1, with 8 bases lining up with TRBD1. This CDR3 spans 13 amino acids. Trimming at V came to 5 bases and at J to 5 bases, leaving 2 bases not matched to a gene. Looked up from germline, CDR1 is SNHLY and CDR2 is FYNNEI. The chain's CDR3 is CASSTTGDNEQFF. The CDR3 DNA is TGTGCCAGCAGTACGACAGGGGACAATGAGCAGTTCTTC.

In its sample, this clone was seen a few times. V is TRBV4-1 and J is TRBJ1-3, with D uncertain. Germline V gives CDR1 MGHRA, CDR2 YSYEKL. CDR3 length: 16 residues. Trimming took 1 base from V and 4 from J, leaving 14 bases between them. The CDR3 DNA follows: TGCGCCAGCAGCCAAGGGGCACAGAGCATGGGAAACACCATATATTTT. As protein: CASSQGAQSMGNTIYF.

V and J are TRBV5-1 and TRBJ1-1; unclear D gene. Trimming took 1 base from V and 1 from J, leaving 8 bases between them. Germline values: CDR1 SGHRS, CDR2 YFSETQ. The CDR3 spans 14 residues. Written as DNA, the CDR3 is TGCGCCAGCAGCTTGTCCCCAAAGAACACTGAAGCTTTCTTT. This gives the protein CASSLSPKNTEAFF.

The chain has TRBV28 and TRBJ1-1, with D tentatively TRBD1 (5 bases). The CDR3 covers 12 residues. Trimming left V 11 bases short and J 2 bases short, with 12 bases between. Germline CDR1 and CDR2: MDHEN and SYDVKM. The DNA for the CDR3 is TGTGCCGGAGACAGTCCTAACACTGAAGCTTTCTTT. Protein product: CAGDSPNTEAFF.

CDR3 DNA sequence: TGTGCCAGCAGCAGAGCCGGGACTGAATTTCTAGCCAAAAACATTCAGTACTTC. The encoded protein is CASSRAGTEFLAKNIQYF. The rearrangement joins TRBV9 to TRBJ2-4; D possibly corresponds to TRBD2 (6 bases). CDR3 length equals 18 residues. Trimming took off 4 bases at V and 0 bases at J, with 20 bases between the two ends. Germline V gene lookup returns CDR1 SGDLS and CDR2 YYNGEE.